These 31 T cell receptor beta chains were all obtained from the same sample, sequenced in a study of somatic mutations in cytotoxic T cells in rheumatoid arthritis. Profiled with immunoSEQ multiplex PCR; TCRdb holds only in-frame clones, not every one. Of thousands of clones listed, less than 80% are singletons. Material for sequencing was CD8+ T cells sorted from blood. The receptors derive from a woman between 50 and 59 years old in good health.

The rearrangement joins TRBV7-9 to TRBJ1-1, with TRBD1 matching over 10 bases. The CDR3 contains 17 residues. The V and J ends lost 3 bases and 3 bases, in that order; junction bases with no gene match: 10. Germline V gene sequence: CDR1 SEHNR, CDR2 FQNEAQ (reference sequence). CDR3 sequence: CASSFTGTGDPDTEAFF. DNA of the CDR3: TGTGCCAGCAGCTTTACCGGGACAGGGGATCCCGACACTGAAGCTTTCTTT.

This clone was detected once. The chain carries TRBV10-3 and TRBJ1-1, with D uncertain. The ends were cut back, 6 bases at V and 2 bases at J, with 16 bases in the middle. Germline values: CDR1 ENHRY, CDR2 SYGVKD. The CDR3 loop spans 15 amino acids. Written as DNA, the CDR3 is TGTGCCATCAGACATTCCGCTCAGGCCAACACTGAAGCTTTCTTT. Residues: CAIRHSAQANTEAFF.

This chain links TRBV7-6 with TRBJ2-7, with 7 bases lining up with TRBD2. Looked up from germline, CDR1 is SGHVS and CDR2 is FNYEAQ. The length of the CDR3 is 14 residues. V shed 4 bases and J 5 bases; nucleotides not matched to a gene: 8. CDR3 bases: TGTGCCAGCAGCTCAAGGACTAGACAAGACGAGCAGTACTTC. It encodes CASSSRTRQDEQYF.

V usage is TRBV11-3 and J usage is TRBJ2-1; 10 bases match TRBD1. The CDR3 sequence is 15 residues long. Germline-derived CDR1 and CDR2 are SGHNT and YENEEA. The V segment lost 4 bases and the J segment 3 bases; nucleotides outside the gene matches: 3. Here the CDR3 DNA reads TGTGCCAGCAGCTCCCGGGACAGGGGCTACAATGAGCAGTTCTTC. Its translation is CASSSRDRGYNEQFF.

This clone is medium-sized (0.01 to 0.1%) within its sample. The chain links TRBV28 to TRBJ2-1; weak D call: TRBD2 (5 bases). V was pared by 1 base and J by 0 bases, with 7 bases between. CDR1 is MDHEN, CDR2 SYDVKM, per germline. The CDR3 is 15 residues long. CDR3 protein: CASSLYGISYNEQFF. CDR3 nucleotides: TGTGCCAGCAGTTTATACGGGATCTCCTACAATGAGCAGTTCTTC.

This chain uses TRBV11-3 with TRBJ2-5; the match to TRBD2 covers 7 bases. In germline, CDR1 is SGHNT, CDR2 YENEEA. Trimming cost V 1 base and J 11 bases; bases outside gene matches: 4. The CDR3 contains 12 residues. The CDR3 sequence is CASSLGGGEQYF. The CDR3 DNA reads as TGTGCCAGCAGCTTAGGTGGGGGGGAGCAGTACTTC.

This clone was counted only a few times. The chain combines TRBV5-6 with TRBJ2-1; 7 bases are shared with TRBD2. This CDR3 is built from 15 residues. V gave up 0 bases and J gave up 0 bases; unmatched junction bases: 0. CDR1 is SGHDT, CDR2 YYEEEE, per germline. CDR3 residues: CASSLGGGSYNEQFF. The CDR3 DNA follows: TGTGCCAGCAGCTTGGGGGGGGGCTCCTACAATGAGCAGTTCTTC.

V usage is TRBV5-1 and J usage is TRBJ2-1, with 8 nucleotides matching TRBD1. Germline V gives CDR1 SGHRS, CDR2 YFSETQ. The CDR3 contains 16 residues. V lost 5 bases, J lost 7 bases, and 14 bases stayed unmatched. CDR3 in amino acids: CASSLGTGTGYNEQFF. In DNA, the CDR3 is TGCGCCAGCAGTTTAGGAACCGGGACAGGCTATAATGAGCAGTTCTTC.

This clone was observed once. This chain links TRBV5-4 with TRBJ1-2, with a possible D match to TRBD1 (5 bases). Germline-derived CDR1 and CDR2 are SGHNT and YYREEE (reference sequence). Deletions cut 1 base from V and 7 bases from J, with 14 bases between. The CDR3 totals 14 residues. Here the CDR3 reads CASSLQGSILGYTF. CDR3 nucleotides: TGTGCCAGCAGCTTGCAGGGCTCGATCCTTGGCTACACCTTC.

The V gene is TRBV21-1, the J gene TRBJ1-4; no check of the table's D call, TRBD1, against the DNA was made. TRBV21-1 is recorded as a pseudogene. The CDR3 has 18 amino acids. CDR3 sequence reads: CASSKVRQGPFPNEKLFF. The CDR3 region has the DNA TGTGCCAGCAGCAAAGTGAGACAGGGGCCTTTTCCTAATGAAAAACTGTTTTTT.

As to this clone: Other DNA variants within this sample encode the same CDR3. CDR3 in amino acids: CASSVTGEQFF. In DNA, the CDR3 is TGTGCCAGCAGCGTAACGGGGGAGCAGTTCTTC. The rearrangement joins TRBV9 to TRBJ2-1; TRBD2 is a possible D gene (5 bases). Germline V lookup: CDR1 SGDLS, CDR2 YYNGEE. The CDR3 runs 11 residues. The V gene lost 1 base and the J gene lost 10 bases, with 6 bases spanning the gap.

The rearrangement links TRBV5-1 to TRBJ2-5; D is possibly TRBD1 (6 bases). Trimming left V 3 bases short and J 0 bases short, with 12 bases between. Germline V gene lookup returns CDR1 SGHRS and CDR2 YFSETQ. The CDR3 has 15 amino acids. The CDR3 loop reads CASSSGTTDQETQYF. CDR3 nucleotides: TGCGCCAGCAGCTCGGGGACAACTGACCAAGAGACCCAGTACTTC.

This clone was picked up a small number of times. The genes are TRBV6-6 and TRBJ2-7; a possible D gene is TRBD2 (5 bases). CDR1 MNHNY and CDR2 SVGAGI come from the germline V gene (reference sequence). The ends were cut back, 3 bases at V and 5 bases at J, with 11 bases in the middle. CDR3 length: 13 residues. The CDR3 DNA reads as TGTGCCAGCAGTTATCGGGGTCCGGACGAGCAGTACTTC. This codes for CASSYRGPDEQYF.

This clone was detected only once. The chain joins TRBV10-3 to TRBJ2-3, with 13 bases lining up with TRBD2. The CDR3 has 17 amino acids. Trimming removed 0 bases from V and 8 bases from J; junction bases left unmatched: 8. Germline V gene lookup returns CDR1 ENHRY and CDR2 SYGVKD. The CDR3 loop is CAISESIELAGGPTQYF. The CDR3 coding sequence is TGTGCCATCAGTGAGTCTATCGAACTAGCGGGGGGGCCTACGCAGTATTTT.

The V and J genes are TRBV9 and TRBJ2-5; the match to TRBD1 covers 7 bases. The J call is doubtful: the DNA matches TRBJ2-7 better. In germline, CDR1 is SGDLS, CDR2 YYNGEE. The CDR3 has 14 amino acids. CDR3 DNA: TGTGCCAGCAGCGTAGGGGACAGCAGCTACGAGCAGTACTTC. It specifies CASSVGDSSYEQYF.

The V and J genes are TRBV7-9 and TRBJ1-1; D may be TRBD1 (6 bases). Germline lookup yields CDR1 SEHNR and CDR2 FQNEAQ (reference sequence). Between the trimmed V and J ends, which lost 3 bases and 7 bases, there was a span of 12 bases. The CDR3 sequence is 13 residues long. In DNA form, the CDR3 reads TGTGCCAGCAGCTTGGATGTACAGGGTGAAGCTTTCTTT. This codes for CASSLDVQGEAFF.

The chain uses TRBV11-3 and TRBJ1-1; tentatively, D is TRBD1 (6 bases). CDR3 length: 14 residues. Germline values: CDR1 SGHNT, CDR2 YENEEA. With 4 bases removed from V and 0 bases from J, the gap between germline ends came to 9 bases. CDR3 protein: CASSSRQVNTEAFF. The CDR3 nucleotides are TGTGCCAGCAGCTCACGACAGGTGAACACTGAAGCTTTCTTT.

This chain links TRBV5-4 with TRBJ2-3, with 15 bases that match TRBD2. Trimming took 4 bases from V and 2 from J; bases not matched to a gene: 5. Germline V gene lookup returns CDR1 SGHNT and CDR2 YYREEE (reference sequence). The CDR3 totals 17 residues. The CDR3 spells CASSPGTSGGSTDTQYF. In DNA form, the CDR3 reads TGTGCCAGCAGCCCGGGGACTAGCGGGGGGTCCACAGATACGCAGTATTTT.

The gene calls are TRBV13 and TRBJ1-6, with 8 bases lining up with TRBD1. The CDR3 consists of 18 residues. Trimming took 5 bases from V and 0 from J; bases not matched to a gene: 9. CDR1 is PRHDT and CDR2 is FYEKMQ in the germline V gene (reference sequence). The DNA of the CDR3 is TGTGCCAGCAGCGCGGCAGGGGGCTATAGCTCCTATAATTCACCCCTCCACTTT. Its translation: CASSAAGGYSSYNSPLHF. Based on the CDR3 plus reference TRBV13 and TRBJ1-6, the full variable domain is AAGVIQSPRHLIKEKRETATLKCYPIPRHDTVYWYQQGPGQDPQFLISFYEKMQSDKGSIPDRFSAQQFSDYHSELNMSSLELGDSALYFCASSAAGGYSSYNSPLHFGNGTRLTVT.

The rearrangement uses TRBV27 and TRBJ1-4; 7 bases match TRBD1. The J segment lost 5 bases and the V segment lost 4 bases, leaving 10 bases of the junction unmatched. CDR1 is MNHEY and CDR2 is SMNVEV in the germline V gene (reference sequence). The CDR3 is 16 amino acids. CDR3 DNA sequence: TGTGCCAGCAGTTCGGTACGGGACAGACCGAATGAAAAACTGTTTTTT. This translates into CASSSVRDRPNEKLFF.

The CDR3 sequence: CASTGQGKSGYTF. CDR3 bases: TGTGCCAGCACGGGACAGGGGAAGTCTGGCTACACCTTC. V and J are TRBV5-6 and TRBJ1-2; TRBD1 aligns across 10 bases. From germline, CDR1 is SGHDT and CDR2 YYEEEE. The CDR3 runs 13 residues. J lost 7 bases, V lost 6 bases, and 6 bases had no gene match.

As for this clone: An end of the junction does not agree with germline; a read error may underlie this. J is TRBJ2-5 and V is TRBV7-7; possible D gene TRBD1, 5 bases. CDR3 length: 15 residues. Germline CDR1 SSHAT, CDR2 FNYEAQ (reference sequence). CDR3: CASSSSPGNQETQYF. The CDR3 bases are TGTGCTAGCAGCTCCTCACCAGGGAACCAAGAGACCCAGTACTTC.

The table lists this clone with a few counts. This sequence joins TRBV21-1 and TRBJ2-7; TRBD1, the table's D call, was not compared with the DNA. TRBV21-1 is flagged as a pseudogene. The CDR3 loop spans 20 amino acids. The CDR3 bases are TGTGCCAGCATTGGCCCTATCAGACCTTTTCCGGGACAGGGGGCTGGCGAGCAGTACTTC. Translated: CASIGPIRPFPGQGAGEQYF.

The chain combines TRBV7-9 with TRBJ2-1; 9 bases match TRBD1. V lost 5 bases and J lost 5; bases outside the gene matches: 13. Per the germline V gene, CDR1 is SEHNR and CDR2 is FQNEAQ (reference sequence). The CDR3 runs to 17 residues. CDR3 bases: TGTGCCAGCAGCGATCTGGTGACAGGGGGTCGCGACAATGAGCAGTTCTTC. Protein sequence: CASSDLVTGGRDNEQFF. Full variable domain (outside the CDR3, taken from reference TRBV7-9 and TRBJ2-1): DTGVSQNPRHKITKRGQNVTFRCDPISEHNRLYWYRQTLGQGPEFLTYFQNEAQLEKSRLLSDRFSAERPKGSFSTLEIQRTEQGDSAMYLCASSDLVTGGRDNEQFFGPGTRLTVL.

CDR3 sequence (DNA): TGTGCCAGCAGTGCAACAGGGTACACCGGGGAGCTGTTTTTT. Its protein product is CASSATGYTGELFF. The rearrangement joins TRBV27 to TRBJ2-2; D possibly corresponds to TRBD1 (6 bases). CDR1 MNHEY and CDR2 SMNVEV come from the germline V gene (reference sequence). The germline V and J ends were trimmed by 5 bases and 3 bases, with 10 bases remaining between them. There are 14 residues in the CDR3.

The chain has TRBV28 and TRBJ2-7; a possible D gene is TRBD1 (5 bases). This CDR3 is 13 amino acids long. Trimming stripped 5 bases from V and 3 bases from J, with 11 bases between. Germline V lookup: CDR1 MDHEN, CDR2 SYDVKM. CDR3: CASSSRQFYEQYF. The CDR3 DNA reads TGTGCCAGCAGTAGCAGACAGTTCTACGAGCAGTACTTC.

This chain links TRBV18 with TRBJ1-2, with no clear D. The CDR3 is 13 residues long. With 2 bases removed from V and 2 bases from J, the gap between germline ends came to 6 bases. Germline V gives CDR1 KGHSH, CDR2 LQKENI. This chain's CDR3 is CASSPGQNYGYTF. DNA for the CDR3: TGTGCCAGCTCACCAGGGCAGAACTATGGCTACACCTTC.

The rearrangement uses TRBV19 and TRBJ1-5, with D unclear. V lost 2 bases to trimming and J lost 3 bases, with 11 bases between them. The CDR3 spans 15 residues. Germline assignment: CDR1 LNHDA and CDR2 SQIVND (reference sequence). CDR3 in DNA: TGTGCCAGTAGTATACTGGAGGTTCTCAATCAGCCCCAGCATTTT. It is translated as CASSILEVLNQPQHF.

The CDR3 coding sequence is TGTGCCAGTTCATCACAGCCGGCCTACGAGCAGTACTTC. Protein sequence: CASSSQPAYEQYF. J is TRBJ2-7 and V is TRBV19; D remains ambiguous. The CDR3 runs 13 residues. V was shortened by 8 bases and J by 2 bases, with 13 bases between the two germline ends. Germline V lookup: CDR1 LNHDA, CDR2 SQIVND (reference sequence).

The table lists this clone with a count of one. The junction departs from the called germline gene at one end, perhaps through a read error. In the same sample, other DNA sequences code for this CDR3. This rearrangement joins TRBV7-2 to TRBJ1-1; D not resolved. The CDR3 runs to 14 residues. Germline V gene data show CDR1 as SGHTA and CDR2 as FQGNSA. CDR3 region: CASSLDGSGTEAFF. The CDR3 nucleotides read TGTGCTAGCAGCTTAGACGGTTCGGGAACTGAAGCTTTCTTT.

A remark on this clone: Other DNA sequences in the same sample also yield this CDR3. The V and J genes are TRBV7-9 and TRBJ2-1; D is perhaps TRBD2 (7 bases). The CDR3 loop spans 16 amino acids. Germline V gives CDR1 SEHNR, CDR2 FQNEAQ (reference sequence). Trimming took off 8 bases at V and 5 bases at J, with 22 bases between the two ends. CDR3 DNA: TGTGCCAGCCCGACGGGGGGCACGGCCTTCCACAATGAGCAGTTCTTC. Translating gives CASPTGGTAFHNEQFF. Based on the CDR3 plus reference TRBV7-9 and TRBJ2-1, the full variable domain is DTGVSQNPRHKITKRGQNVTFRCDPISEHNRLYWYRQTLGQGPEFLTYFQNEAQLEKSRLLSDRFSAERPKGSFSTLEIQRTEQGDSAMYLCASPTGGTAFHNEQFFGPGTRLTVL.